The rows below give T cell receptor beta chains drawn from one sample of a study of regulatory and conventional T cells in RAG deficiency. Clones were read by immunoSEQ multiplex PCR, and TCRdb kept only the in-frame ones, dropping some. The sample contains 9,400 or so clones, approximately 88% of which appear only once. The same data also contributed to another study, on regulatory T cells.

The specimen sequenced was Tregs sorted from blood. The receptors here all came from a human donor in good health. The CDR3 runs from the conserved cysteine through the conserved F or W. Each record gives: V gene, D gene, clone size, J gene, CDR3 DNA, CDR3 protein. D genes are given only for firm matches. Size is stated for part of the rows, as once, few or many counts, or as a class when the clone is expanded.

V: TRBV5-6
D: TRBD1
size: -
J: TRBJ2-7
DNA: TGTGCCAGCAGCTCGCTCAGGGGGTCCTACGAGCAGTACTTC
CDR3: CASSSLRGSYEQYF

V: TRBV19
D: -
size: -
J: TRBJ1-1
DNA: TGTGCCAGTAAAGGATGGGCAGCGCCCCGGGGGGACACTGAAGCTTTCTTT
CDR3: CASKGWAAPRGDTEAFF

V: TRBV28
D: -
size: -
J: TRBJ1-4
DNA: TGTGCCAGCATGGTAGCAACTAATGAAAAACTGTTTTTT
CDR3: CASMVATNEKLFF

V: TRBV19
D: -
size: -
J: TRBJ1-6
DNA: TGTGCCAGTAGTATAACGGCACAGGCGGGGTATAATTCACCCCTCCACTTT
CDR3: CASSITAQAGYNSPLHF

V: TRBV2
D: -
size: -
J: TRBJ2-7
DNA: TGTGCCAGCAGCGACTCCTACGAGCAGTACTTC
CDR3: CASSDSYEQYF

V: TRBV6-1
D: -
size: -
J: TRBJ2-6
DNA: TGTGCCAGCAGTGAAGGCCCCTCTGGGGCCAACGTCCTGACTTTC
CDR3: CASSEGPSGANVLTF

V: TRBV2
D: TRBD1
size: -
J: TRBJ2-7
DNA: TGTGCCAGCAGTGAAGCGCTTCCGAGACAGGGGGCCGAGCAGTACTTC
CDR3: CASSEALPRQGAEQYF

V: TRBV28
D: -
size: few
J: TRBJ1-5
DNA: TGTGCCAGCAACAAACAGCCCCAGCATTTT
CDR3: CASNKQPQHF

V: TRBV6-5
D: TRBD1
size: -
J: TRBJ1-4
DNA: TGTGCCAGCAGCACAGGGGAGAAACTGTTTTTT
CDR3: CASSTGEKLFF

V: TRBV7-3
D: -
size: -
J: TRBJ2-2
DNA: TGTGCCAGCAGCTTAAGAGGGGCGAACACCGGGGAGCTGTTTTTT
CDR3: CASSLRGANTGELFF

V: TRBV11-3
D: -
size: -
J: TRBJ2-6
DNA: TGTGCCAGCAGCTTAGGGTCTCGGAGTACTGGGGCCAACGTCCTGACTTTC
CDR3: CASSLGSRSTGANVLTF

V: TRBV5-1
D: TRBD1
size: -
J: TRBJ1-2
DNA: TGCGCCAGCAGCTTGGATGGACAGGGAGACTATGGCTACACCTTC
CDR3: CASSLDGQGDYGYTF

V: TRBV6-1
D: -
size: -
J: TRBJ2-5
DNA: TGTGCCAGCACTTATACTCGGCAGGGCACGGAGACCCAGTACTTC
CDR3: CASTYTRQGTETQYF

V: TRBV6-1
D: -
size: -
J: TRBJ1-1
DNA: TGTGCCAGCAGCGAAACCACTTATAGTACCTACATGAACACTGAAGCTTTCTTT
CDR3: CASSETTYSTYMNTEAFF

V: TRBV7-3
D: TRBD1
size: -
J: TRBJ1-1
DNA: TGTGCCAGCAGCTTACAGACAGGGAGGTGGAACACTGAAGCTTTCTTT
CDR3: CASSLQTGRWNTEAFF

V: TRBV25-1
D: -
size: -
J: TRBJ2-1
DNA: TGTGCCAGCAGTGATACAGGGCCCTCCTACAATGAGCAGTTCTTC
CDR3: CASSDTGPSYNEQFF

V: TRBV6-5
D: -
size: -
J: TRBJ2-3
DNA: TGTGCCAGCAGTTACGGAGGGGGCTTGAGCACAGATACGCAGTATTTT
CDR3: CASSYGGGLSTDTQYF

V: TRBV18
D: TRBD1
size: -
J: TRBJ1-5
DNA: TGTGCCAGCTCACCGGGACAGGGCTACAATCAGCCCCAGCATTTT
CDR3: CASSPGQGYNQPQHF

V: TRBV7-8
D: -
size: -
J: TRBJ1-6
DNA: TGTGCCAGCAGCCGGGACATTAATTCACCCCTCCACTTT
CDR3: CASSRDINSPLHF

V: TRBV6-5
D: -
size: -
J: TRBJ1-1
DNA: TGTGCCAGCAGTCGAAACGGGGACACTGAAGCTTTCTTT
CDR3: CASSRNGDTEAFF

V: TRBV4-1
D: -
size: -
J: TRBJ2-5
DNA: TGCGCCAGCAGCCTCGGGGTCCAAGAGACCCAGTACTTC
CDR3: CASSLGVQETQYF

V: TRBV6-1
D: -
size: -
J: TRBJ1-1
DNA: TGTGCCAGCGAGACCGGTAGAACCACTGAAGCTTTCTTT
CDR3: CASETGRTTEAFF

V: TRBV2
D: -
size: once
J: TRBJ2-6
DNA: TGTGCCAGCAGTGGATATTGTTACCGATACAAAAGTCGGGCCAACGTCCTGACTTTC
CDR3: CASSGYCYRYKSRANVLTF

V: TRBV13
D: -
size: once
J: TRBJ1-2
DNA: TGTGCCAGCAGTCTCACTGGACAAGGCTACACCTTC
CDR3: CASSLTGQGYTF

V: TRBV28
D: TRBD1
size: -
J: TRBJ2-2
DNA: TGTGCCAGCAGGTCGGACAGGGCGAACACCGGGGAGCTGTTTTTT
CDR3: CASRSDRANTGELFF

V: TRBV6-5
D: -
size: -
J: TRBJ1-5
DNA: TGTGCCAGCAGAGATTATACGGGCAATCAGCCCCAGCATTTT
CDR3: CASRDYTGNQPQHF

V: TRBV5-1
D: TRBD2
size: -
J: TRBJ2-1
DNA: TGCGCCAGCAGCTCGCTAGCGGGGGGTGAGCAGTTCTTC
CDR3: CASSSLAGGEQFF

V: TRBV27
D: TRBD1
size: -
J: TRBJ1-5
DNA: TGTGCCAGCAGTTATAAACAGGGGAATCAGCCCCAGCATTTT
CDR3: CASSYKQGNQPQHF

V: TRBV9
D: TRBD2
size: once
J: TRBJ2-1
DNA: TGTGCCAGCAGCCCCCGGATCCCAGGACTAGCGGGGACCGTCCAGGGGAGTGAGCAGTTCTTC
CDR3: CASSPRIPGLAGTVQGSEQFF

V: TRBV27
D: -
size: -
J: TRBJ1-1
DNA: TGTGCCAGCAGTTTAAAAAGTGATCGAAACACTGAAGCTTTCTTT
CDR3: CASSLKSDRNTEAFF

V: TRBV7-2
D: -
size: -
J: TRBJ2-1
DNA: TGTGCCAGCAGCCTCCCAGTCCTCAATGAGCAGTTCTTC
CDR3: CASSLPVLNEQFF

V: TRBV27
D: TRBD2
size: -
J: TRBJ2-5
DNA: TGTGCCAGCAGTTTCCGGGAGGGGACCCAGTACTTC
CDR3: CASSFREGTQYF

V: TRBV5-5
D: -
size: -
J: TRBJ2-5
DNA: TGTGCCAGCAGCTTGGTAGGCAGCCAAGAGACCCAGTACTTC
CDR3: CASSLVGSQETQYF

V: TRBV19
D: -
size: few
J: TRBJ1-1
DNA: TGTGCCAGTAGCCTGACTCGGATAGGCACTGAAGCTTTCTTT
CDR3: CASSLTRIGTEAFF

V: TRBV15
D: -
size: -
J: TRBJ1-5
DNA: TGTGCCACCAGCAGAGTAGGGTCTCTCCGCAATCAGCCCCAGCATTTT
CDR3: CATSRVGSLRNQPQHF

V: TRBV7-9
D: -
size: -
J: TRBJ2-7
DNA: TGTGCCAGCAGCTTTGGGGATCAGGGGGGCTACGAGCAGTACTTC
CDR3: CASSFGDQGGYEQYF

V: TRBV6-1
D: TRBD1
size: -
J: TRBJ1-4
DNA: TGTGCCAGCAGCCCGAAGGGGGCTAAACTGTTTTTT
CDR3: CASSPKGAKLFF

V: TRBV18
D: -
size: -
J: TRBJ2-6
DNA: TGTGCCAGCTCACCACCGAGCTCTGGGGCCAACGTCCTGACTTTC
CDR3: CASSPPSSGANVLTF

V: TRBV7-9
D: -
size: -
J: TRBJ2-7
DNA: TGTGCCAGCAGCTTACGTCTCGAGCAGTACTTC
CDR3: CASSLRLEQYF

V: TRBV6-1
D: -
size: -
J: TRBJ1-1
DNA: TGTGCCAGCAGTGAAGCGGCAGGGTCTTACACTGAAGCTTTCTTT
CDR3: CASSEAAGSYTEAFF

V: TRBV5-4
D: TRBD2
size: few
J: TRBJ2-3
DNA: TGTGCCAGCAGCCCACGCGGGGGGAGGGAGGATACGCAGTATTTT
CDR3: CASSPRGGREDTQYF